This paragraph reports one T cell receptor beta chain. These data are taken from a study of blood T cell repertoires in COVID-19. On the study more broadly: Both acute and convalescent COVID-19 samples were obtained from the United States, Italy and Spain.

Here immunoSEQ multiplex PCR was the method, and the copy in TCRdb shows in-frame clones only, minus some. Among 200,000 to 300,000 clones listed, 84% were seen once. The germline V gene encodes CDR1 MDHEN and CDR2 SYDVKM. The CDR3 contains 13 residues. Trimming pared 5 bases from V and 8 bases from J, leaving 15 bases between. Sequencing was done on a sample of peripheral blood. This TCR derives from a human donor in a cohort sampled during active COVID-19. The rearrangement uses TRBV28 and TRBJ1-2; D unclear. The CDR3 region is CASSATGSLGYTF. In nucleotides, the CDR3 is TGTGCCAGCAGTGCCACCGGTTCTCTGGGCTACACCTTC.